This T cell receptor beta chain was retrieved from a study of cytomegalovirus exposure and HLA in healthy donors. Study observations and caveats: Later analysis found that TCR beta chains associated with HLA were more clonally expanded than other, equally common chains. Reports indicated that the classifier achieved high specificity and sensitivity in diagnosing cytomegalovirus status.

13 Jbeta primers and 60 Vbeta primers were used for the PCR. Authors' methods: Among the unique TCR beta chains that a later analysis counted, 75 million to 85 million in all, roughly 10 million were shared. The assay was immunoSEQ multiplex PCR, and TCRdb's table has in-frame clones only and misses some. Clonal size and the V and J genes are those of that table, whereas D and trimming came from the DNA. The table includes 89,000 or so clones, about four fifths detected once. About this clone itself: Its antigen is undetermined.

This CDR3 region has 17 residues. From germline, CDR1 is SGDLS and CDR2 YYNGEE. V lost 0 bases and J lost 1; bases outside the gene matches: 7. This rearrangement joins TRBV9 to TRBJ2-4, with 7 bases lining up with TRBD1. This TCR was sampled from a man aged 55 to 70 in good health and CMV-seronegative. The specimen sequenced was PBMCs. This CDR3 reads CASSVAVQQGAKNIQYF. CDR3 DNA: TGTGCCAGCAGCGTAGCTGTCCAACAGGGGGCCAAAAACATTCAGTACTTC. The full variable domain, its missing parts supplied by reference TRBV9 and TRBJ2-4, is DSGVTQTPKHLITATGQRVTLRCSPRSGDLSVYWYQQSLDQGLQFLIQYYNGEERAKGNILERFSAQQFPDLHSELNLSSLELGDSALYFCASSVAVQQGAKNIQYFGAGTRLSVL.